Shown below are 28 T cell receptor beta chains from a single sample sequenced in a study of blood T cell repertoires in COVID-19. Sequenced by immunoSEQ multiplex PCR; TCRdb stores in-frame clones only, minus some. The repertoire holds fewer than 250,000 clones, with around nine tenths as singletons. Sequenced material: peripheral blood. The source of these receptors is a woman aged 60-70 years who had recovered from COVID-19.

The V call is TRBV7-9, the J call TRBJ1-1, with D perhaps TRBD1 (5 bases). This CDR3 is built from 13 residues. V was shortened by 5 bases and J by 1 base, with 8 bases between the two germline ends. Germline V gene sequence: CDR1 SEHNR, CDR2 FQNEAQ (reference sequence). The CDR3 DNA follows: TGTGCCAGCAGCGCGACAGCGAACACTGAAGCTTTCTTT. Its translation is CASSATANTEAFF.

Notes on this clone: Other DNA sequences in this specimen translate into the identical CDR3. CDR3 bases: TGTGCCAGCAGTCACGGGGGGGCAGAGACCCAGTACTTC. It yields the protein CASSHGGAETQYF. The V call is TRBV27, the J call TRBJ2-5, with 8 bases identical to TRBD2. CDR1 MNHEY and CDR2 SMNVEV come from the germline V gene (reference sequence). After removal of 5 bases from V and 4 bases from J, the junction contained 3 bases not matched to a gene. This CDR3 is 13 amino acids long.

The chain joins TRBV7-8 to TRBJ2-1; perhaps TRBD1 as D (7 bases). The CDR3 contains 16 residues. From germline, CDR1 is SGHVS and CDR2 FQNEAQ. V lost 1 base to trimming and J lost 2 bases, with 12 bases between them. The chain's CDR3 is CASSLGRDSTYNEQFF. The DNA of the CDR3 is TGTGCCAGCAGCTTAGGGCGGGACAGTACCTACAATGAGCAGTTCTTC.

The V call is TRBV7-3, the J call TRBJ2-5; tentatively, D is TRBD2 (6 bases). The CDR3 is 15 amino acids. Trimming removed 5 bases at V and 5 bases at J, with 18 bases between. CDR1 and CDR2 (germline): SGHTA, FQGTGA. CDR3: CASSPGLIRGETQYF. DNA of the CDR3: TGTGCCAGCAGCCCGGGACTCATCCGTGGGGAGACCCAGTACTTC.

The chain joins TRBV21-1 to TRBJ2-3; the table's D call, TRBD2, was not checked against the DNA. TRBV21-1 is termed a pseudogene. This CDR3 has 17 amino acids. The CDR3 region has the DNA TGTGCCAGCAGCAAACGGACTAGCGGGGGGCACACAGATACGCAGTATTTT. Protein product: CASSKRTSGGHTDTQYF.

The CDR3 region has the DNA TGCGCCAGCAGTAATCGGGACTTCGAGGATACGCAGTATTTT. Its protein product is CASSNRDFEDTQYF. V gene TRBV4-1 combines with J gene TRBJ2-3; a possible D gene is TRBD2 (6 bases). Per the germline V gene, CDR1 is MGHRA and CDR2 is YSYEKL. V lost 6 bases, J lost 6 bases, and 16 bases lay in between. The CDR3 covers 14 residues.

The chain combines TRBV6-5 with TRBJ2-7; a weak D match, TRBD2 (5 bases). Germline assignment: CDR1 MNHEY and CDR2 SVGAGI. V was pared by 4 bases and J by 2 bases, with 12 bases between. The CDR3 spans 14 residues. CDR3 sequence reads: CASSWDTGTYEQYF. The CDR3, as DNA: TGTGCCAGCAGTTGGGATACGGGGACCTACGAGCAGTACTTC.

This chain uses TRBV5-1 with TRBJ1-2; TRBD1 agrees at 7 bases. CDR1 is SGHRS, CDR2 YFSETQ, per germline. Trimming cost V 4 bases and J 3 bases; bases outside gene matches: 6. This CDR3 comprises 14 residues. The CDR3 DNA sequence: TGCGCCAGCAGCACAGGGGAAGCGGACTATGGCTACACCTTC. Residues: CASSTGEADYGYTF. Looking up the rest from reference TRBV5-1 and TRBJ1-2 gives the full variable domain: KAGVTQTPRYLIKTRGQQVTLSCSPISGHRSVSWYQQTPGQGLQFLFEYFSETQRNKGNFPGRFSGRQFSNSRSEMNVSTLELGDSALYLCASSTGEADYGYTFGSGTRLTVV.

The chain recombines TRBV5-1 with TRBJ2-2, with 8 bases fitting TRBD2. The CDR3 is 16 amino acids. Germline V CDR1 and CDR2: SGHRS, YFSETQ. V gave up 8 bases and J gave up 0 bases; unmatched junction bases: 9. Here the CDR3 reads CASKRGNSPNTGELFF. The CDR3 coding sequence is TGCGCCAGTAAGCGGGGGAATTCTCCGAACACCGGGGAGCTGTTTTTT.

The CDR3 DNA follows: TGTGCCAGCAGCCAAGCAGGCTATAATGAAAAACTGTTTTTT. This gives the protein CASSQAGYNEKLFF. The chain recombines TRBV4-2 with TRBJ1-4; D not certain. The CDR3 is 14 amino acids. Looked up from germline, CDR1 is LGHNA and CDR2 is YNFKEQ. V dropped 1 base and J dropped 4 bases, with 7 bases sitting between them.

This clone showed up just once. This sequence joins TRBV28 and TRBJ1-2; TRBD1 might be the D (5 bases). Deletions cut 4 bases from V and 7 bases from J, with 10 bases between. Germline assignment: CDR1 MDHEN and CDR2 SYDVKM. The CDR3 covers 12 residues. The CDR3 DNA follows: TGTGCCAGCAGTTGGGAGGGGTTTGGCTACACCTTC. It specifies CASSWEGFGYTF.

This chain joins TRBV28 and TRBJ1-5; D is possibly TRBD1 (5 bases). Germline loops: CDR1 MDHEN, CDR2 SYDVKM. This CDR3 comprises 15 residues. Trimming cost V 2 bases and J 6 bases, with 14 bases left between them. The CDR3 nucleotides read TGTGCCAGCAGTTTACAGGGTATGGATCGTCAGCCCCAGCATTTT. Translated, it gives CASSLQGMDRQPQHF.

V is TRBV5-1 and J is TRBJ1-1, with D uncertain. This CDR3 is built from 14 residues. The germline gives CDR1 SGHRS, CDR2 YFSETQ. V lost 1 base and J 4 bases, leaving 11 bases between the germline ends. CDR3 coding DNA: TGCGCCAGCAGCTTGATGATGAGTGGCACTGAAGCTTTCTTT. This codes for CASSLMMSGTEAFF.

The rearrangement joins TRBV28 to TRBJ1-6; 12 bases are a match to TRBD1. CDR3 length: 19 residues. V gave up 6 bases and J gave up 0 bases; unmatched junction bases: 9. The germline V gene encodes CDR1 MDHEN and CDR2 SYDVKM. The CDR3 sequence: CASRGDRGQGVSYNSPLHF. In DNA form, the CDR3 reads TGTGCCAGCAGGGGGGACAGGGGGCAGGGGGTCTCCTATAATTCACCCCTCCACTTT. The full variable domain, in which reference TRBV28 and TRBJ1-6 provide the parts outside the CDR3, is DVKVTQSSRYLVKRTGEKVFLECVQDMDHENMFWYRQDPGLGLRLIYFSYDVKMKEKGDIPEGYSVSREKKERFSLILESASTNQTSMYLCASRGDRGQGVSYNSPLHFGNGTRLTVT.

The chain employs TRBV7-8 and TRBJ2-4, with 10 bases fitting TRBD2. This CDR3 has 17 amino acids. Germline assignment: CDR1 SGHVS and CDR2 FQNEAQ. J lost 8 bases, V lost 4 bases, and 14 bases had no gene match. The CDR3 coding sequence is TGTGCCAGCAGCTCCTGGACCCAGCGGGGGGGAGGGGACATTCAGTACTTC. Translation: CASSSWTQRGGGDIQYF. The full variable domain, completed using reference TRBV7-8 and TRBJ2-4, is GAGVSQSPRYKVAKRGQDVALRCDPISGHVSLFWYQQALGQGPEFLTYFQNEAQLDKSGLPSDRFFAERPEGSVSTLKIQRTQQEDSAVYLCASSSWTQRGGGDIQYFGAGTRLSVL.

V usage is TRBV6-6 and J usage is TRBJ2-1; 8 bases align to TRBD2. This CDR3 is built from 16 residues. Germline values: CDR1 MNHNY, CDR2 SVGAGI (reference sequence). V was pared by 5 bases and J by 1 base, with 7 bases of the junction left unmatched. The CDR3: CASSPGAGGSYNEQFF. As DNA, the CDR3 is TGTGCCAGCAGTCCCGGTGCGGGGGGATCCTACAATGAGCAGTTCTTC.

This chain links TRBV3-1 (or the pseudogene TRBV3-2) with TRBJ2-2, with D unresolved. In germline, CDR1 is LGHDT, CDR2 YNNKEL (reference sequence). The CDR3 loop spans 13 amino acids. Trimming removed 1 base at V and 10 bases at J, with 10 bases between. CDR3 bases: TGTGCCAGCAGCCAAGTTGTGGGCTCGGAGCTGTTTTTT. This sequence encodes CASSQVVGSELFF.

The chain is built from TRBV7-3 and TRBJ2-5, with D possibly matching TRBD2 (6 bases). Germline loops: CDR1 SGHTA, CDR2 FQGTGA. The CDR3 extends over 14 amino acids. V dropped 5 bases and J dropped 2 bases, with 12 bases sitting between them. The CDR3, as DNA: TGTGCCAGCAGCCCTGGGACTTCACAAGAGACCCAGTACTTC. It codes for CASSPGTSQETQYF.

About this clone: The sample contains more than one DNA sequence encoding this CDR3. The rearrangement uses TRBV5-1 and TRBJ2-3; TRBD2 matches at 11 bases. The CDR3 extends over 16 amino acids. Germline V gene data show CDR1 as SGHRS and CDR2 as YFSETQ. The ends lost 1 base at V and 0 bases at J; junction bases unmatched: 1. The chain's CDR3 is CASSLRLAGSTDTQYF. In DNA form, the CDR3 reads TGCGCCAGCAGCTTGCGACTAGCGGGGAGCACAGATACGCAGTATTTT.

The chain joins TRBV2 to TRBJ2-1, with a weak D call TRBD2 (6 bases). V lost 9 bases and J lost 2, with 17 bases in between. The CDR3 totals 15 residues. Germline CDR1 SNHLY, CDR2 FYNNEI. The CDR3 loop is CASSGAGRPYNEQFF. CDR3 DNA: TGTGCCAGTTCGGGTGCGGGGAGGCCCTACAATGAGCAGTTCTTC.

Note on this clone: The junction differs from germline at one of its ends, possibly a read error. The same CDR3 also results from other DNA sequences found in this sample. The chain joins TRBV10-3 to TRBJ2-2, with 10 bases matching TRBD1. CDR1 and CDR2 from the germline V gene are ENHRY and SYGVKD. The CDR3 extends over 16 amino acids. In DNA, the CDR3 is TGCGCCATCAGTGATTGGGGACAGGGGTCCACCGGGGAGCTGTTTTTT. This encodes CAISDWGQGSTGELFF.

The rearrangement joins TRBV11-3 to TRBJ2-7; D is possibly TRBD2 (6 bases). The CDR3 runs to 13 residues. The germline gives CDR1 SGHNT, CDR2 YENEEA. Trimming shortened V by 1 base and J by 3 bases, and 7 bases separated the two germline ends. The CDR3 DNA follows: TGTGCCAGCAGCTTAGGCGGGGTCTACGAGCAGTACTTC. As protein: CASSLGGVYEQYF.

This clone was seen only a few times. V gene TRBV19 combines with J gene TRBJ1-2, with TRBD1 as a possible D gene (6 bases). Trimming removed 8 bases at V and 1 base at J, with 20 bases between. In germline, CDR1 is LNHDA, CDR2 SQIVND (reference sequence). The CDR3 spans 16 residues. In DNA, the CDR3 is TGTGCCAGTGGCGAGGACAGCCGAGCGTTTAACTATGGCTACACCTTC. It translates to CASGEDSRAFNYGYTF.

Only one count was recorded for this clone. With a much larger clone just one base away, this may be a read error. V usage is TRBV3-1 (or the pseudogene TRBV3-2) and J usage is TRBJ1-2; 9 nucleotides agree with TRBD1. The CDR3 contains 14 residues. V shed 4 bases and J 2 bases; nucleotides not matched to a gene: 2. CDR1 is LGHDT, CDR2 YNNKEL, per germline (reference sequence). CDR3 DNA: TGTGCCAGCAGCCTCGGGACAGGGAACTATGGCTACACCTTC. This translates into CASSLGTGNYGYTF.

The chain recombines TRBV5-1 with TRBJ1-1; 10 bases are shared with TRBD1. Germline assignment: CDR1 SGHRS and CDR2 YFSETQ. With V trimmed by 1 base and J by 5 bases, 5 bases remained unmatched. There are 15 residues in the CDR3. The CDR3 DNA sequence: TGCGCCAGCAGCTTGTCGACAGGGGGCCAGACTGAAGCTTTCTTT. This encodes CASSLSTGGQTEAFF.

The chain is built from TRBV10-2 and TRBJ1-6; D gene ambiguous. Germline V lookup: CDR1 WSHSY, CDR2 SAAADI. The CDR3 is 15 amino acids. Trimming left V 4 bases short and J 2 bases short, with 9 bases between. CDR3 DNA: TGCGCCAGCAGTGTTATCAGAACCTATAATTCACCCCTCCACTTT. Translation gives CASSVIRTYNSPLHF.

The chain employs TRBV3-1 (or the pseudogene TRBV3-2) and TRBJ2-1; D is ambiguous. Trimming took 4 bases from V and 4 from J, leaving 5 bases between them. Per germline, CDR1 LGHDT and CDR2 YNNKEL (reference sequence). CDR3 length equals 12 residues. CDR3 coding DNA: TGTGCCAGCAGCCTCAATTACAATGAGCAGTTCTTC. This gives the protein CASSLNYNEQFF.

The chain uses TRBV19 and TRBJ2-5; TRBD1 matches 8 bases. Germline CDR1 reads LNHDA; CDR2 reads SQIVND (reference sequence). Losses at the gene ends were 4 bases for V and 4 bases for J; bases not matched to a gene: 8. The CDR3 has 15 amino acids. The CDR3 sequence is CASSTARGRGETQYF. CDR3 coding DNA: TGTGCCAGTAGTACCGCCAGGGGGCGCGGAGAGACCCAGTACTTC.